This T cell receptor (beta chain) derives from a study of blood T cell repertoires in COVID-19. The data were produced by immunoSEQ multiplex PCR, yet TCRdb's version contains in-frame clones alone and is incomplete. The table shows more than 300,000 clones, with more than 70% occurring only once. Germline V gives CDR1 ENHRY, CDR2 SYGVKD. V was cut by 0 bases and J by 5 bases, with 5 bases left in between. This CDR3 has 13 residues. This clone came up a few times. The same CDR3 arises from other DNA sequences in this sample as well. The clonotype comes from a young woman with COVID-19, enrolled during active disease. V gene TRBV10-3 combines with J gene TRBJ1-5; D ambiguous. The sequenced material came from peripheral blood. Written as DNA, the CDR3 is TGTGCCATCAGTGAGTCTCGGGATCAGCCCCAGCATTTT. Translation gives CAISESRDQPQHF.